This T cell receptor (beta chain) was recovered during a study of T-cell reconstitution after alpha-beta-depleted transplantation in children. The TCRbeta library incorporated unique molecular identifiers. TCRdb reprocessed the PCR reads via MiXCR and lists one record per CDR3 protein. The data contain over 550,000 distinct CDR3 sequences, over 9.5% of them singletons. This clonotype was recorded at least ten times. The germline V gene encodes CDR1 SGHRS and CDR2 YFSETQ. CDR3 size: 14 residues. V lost 4 bases, J lost 5 bases, and 7 bases stayed unmatched. The specimen was PBMCs from the stem cell graft donor, collected from the stem cell graft. The TCR comes from a human donor who donated a stem cell graft to a child with acute myeloid leukemia. V and J are TRBV5-1 and TRBJ1-1; the match to TRBD1 covers 8 bases. The CDR3 region has the DNA TGCGCCAGCAGCCAAGGACAGGGAAGGACTGAAGCTTTCTTT. Translated, it gives CASSQGQGRTEAFF.